The 11 T cell receptor beta chains given below trace back to one sample, sequenced in a study of OX40 agonist ivuxolimab in advanced cancers. Clones were read by immunoSEQ multiplex PCR, and TCRdb kept only the in-frame ones, dropping some. The table lists some 70,000 clones, 65% to 90% of them singletons. The specimen was CD4+ or CD8+ T cells sorted from blood, collected in a trial of the OX40 agonist ivuxolimab. The source is an adult with an advanced solid tumor such as melanoma, head and neck, liver or kidney cancer.

The chain employs TRBV4-2 and TRBJ2-5; 10 bases are a match to TRBD2. With V trimmed by 1 base and J by 7 bases, 9 bases remained unmatched. Germline V CDR1 and CDR2: LGHNA, YNFKEQ. The CDR3 covers 16 residues. CDR3 DNA: TGTGCCAGCAGCCAAGGGGGTCTAGCGGGGGTGGGGACCCAGTACTTC. Translated: CASSQGGLAGVGTQYF.

Remarks on this clone: The junction shows a germline mismatch at one end, possibly a read error. This chain joins TRBV19 and TRBJ2-3, with no clear D. This CDR3 spans 13 amino acids. Germline CDR1 LNHDA, CDR2 SQIVND (reference sequence). The CDR3 reads CAGSIQGTDTQYF. The CDR3 DNA follows: TGTGCCGGTAGTATCCAGGGCACAGATACGCAGTATTTT.

The V call is TRBV19, the J call TRBJ2-7; 7 bases line up with TRBD1. CDR1 is LNHDA and CDR2 is SQIVND in the germline V gene (reference sequence). Germline trimming cut 3 bases from V and 3 bases from J; bases unmatched to any gene: 2. The CDR3 has 13 residues. CDR3 sequence (DNA): TGTGCCAGTAGTATCGCAGGGGGCTACGAGCAGTACTTC. It translates to CASSIAGGYEQYF.

V and J are TRBV4-2 and TRBJ1-5, with a possible D match to TRBD1 (5 bases). The CDR3 totals 15 residues. Germline CDR1 reads LGHNA; CDR2 reads YNFKEQ. The ends were cut back, 3 bases at V and 1 base at J, with 10 bases in the middle. DNA for the CDR3: TGTGCCAGCAGCCAGCTCGGACAAAGCAATCAGCCCCAGCATTTT. This gives the protein CASSQLGQSNQPQHF.

J is TRBJ1-4 and V is TRBV28; D uncertain. This CDR3 is 13 amino acids long. Germline CDR1 reads MDHEN; CDR2 reads SYDVKM. The ends were cut back, 4 bases at V and 7 bases at J, with 10 bases in the middle. CDR3 sequence (DNA): TGTGCCAGCAGTTCCTTATCCCCTGAAAAACTGTTTTTT. Its protein product is CASSSLSPEKLFF.

The V and J genes are TRBV12-5 and TRBJ2-3, with 12 bases aligning to TRBD2. The CDR3 sequence is 17 residues long. J gave up 1 base and V 2 bases, and 4 bases lay outside the gene matches. In germline, CDR1 is LGHNT, CDR2 FRNRAP. This CDR3 reads CASGLPRTSGGTDTQYF. DNA of the CDR3: TGTGCTAGTGGTTTGCCGAGGACTAGCGGGGGCACAGATACGCAGTATTTT. Drawing the rest from reference TRBV12-5 and TRBJ2-3, the complete variable domain is DARVTQTPRHKVTEMGQEVTMRCQPILGHNTVFWYRQTMMQGLELLAYFRNRAPLDDSGMPKDRFSAEMPDATLATLKIQPSEPRDSAVYFCASGLPRTSGGTDTQYFGPGTRLTVL.

This chain links TRBV7-9 with TRBJ2-7; D is unclear. The germline V gene encodes CDR1 SEHNR and CDR2 FQNEAQ (reference sequence). This CDR3 is built from 11 residues. Trimming took off 4 bases at V and 5 bases at J, with 6 bases between the two ends. The CDR3 spells CASSSVNEQYF. CDR3 sequence (DNA): TGTGCCAGCAGCTCCGTGAACGAGCAGTACTTC.

The chain carries TRBV27 and TRBJ2-2; 9 bases are shared with TRBD2. The trim removed 4 bases at V and 2 bases at J, leaving 5 bases unmatched. This CDR3 is 16 amino acids long. CDR1 MNHEY and CDR2 SMNVEV come from the germline V gene (reference sequence). CDR3 nucleotides: TGTGCCAGCAGTTCCGGGACTAGCTTAAACACCGGGGAGCTGTTTTTT. This translates into CASSSGTSLNTGELFF.

The V and J genes are TRBV19 and TRBJ2-5; possible D gene TRBD2, 6 bases. The V end was cut by 11 bases, the J end by 2 bases, with 15 bases between. CDR1 is LNHDA, CDR2 SQIVND, per germline (reference sequence). The CDR3 consists of 13 residues. This CDR3 reads CAAATGLQETQYF. CDR3 DNA: TGTGCCGCAGCAACGGGACTTCAAGAGACCCAGTACTTC.

The chain uses TRBV2 and TRBJ2-1; D might be TRBD1 (8 bases). V lost 3 bases to trimming and J lost 8 bases, with 23 bases between them. This CDR3 is built from 17 residues. Germline CDR1 and CDR2: SNHLY and FYNNEI. This CDR3 is CASSEGGTGARRDEQFF. For the CDR3, the DNA is TGTGCCAGCAGTGAGGGAGGGACAGGTGCTCGGAGGGATGAGCAGTTCTTC.

This clone was seen more than once but under ten times. This chain uses TRBV6-5 with TRBJ1-1; D ambiguous. CDR3 length: 13 amino acids. V shed 2 bases and J shed 1 base, with 5 bases lying between them. Germline assignment: CDR1 MNHEY and CDR2 SVGAGI. The DNA of the CDR3 is TGTGCCAGCAGTTACGGAGAGAACACTGAAGCTTTCTTT. This codes for CASSYGENTEAFF.